The clone carrying this TCR beta chain is a singleton in its sample. The data were taken from a study of blood T cell repertoires in COVID-19. As for the study in general: There were acute and convalescent COVID-19 samples, and they came from the United States, Italy and Spain.

The CDR3 length is 15 residues. The germline gives CDR1 SQVTM, CDR2 ANQGSEA. V shed 4 bases and J 0 bases; nucleotides not matched to a gene: 7. Original handling: Amplification of reference gene primers provided the estimated nucleated cell counts. Assay: immunoSEQ multiplex PCR; the TCRdb copy retains only in-frame clones and omits some. Clone size and the V and J calls come from that table; the DNA yielded D and trimming. The data hold 130,000 to 150,000 clones, with roughly nine tenths observed a single time. The sequenced sample was peripheral blood. The J gene is TRBJ1-1, the V gene TRBV29-1; 8 nucleotides match TRBD1. The receptor was isolated from a woman aged 55-70 years with active COVID-19. The CDR3, as DNA: TGCAGCGTTGCTAGGAGACAGGGGCTGAACACTGAAGCTTTCTTT. Its translation is CSVARRQGLNTEAFF.